This T cell receptor (beta chain) was captured by sequencing in a study of CD8 T cells in ankylosing spondylitis. MiXCR, applied by TCRdb to the 5' RACE reads, yields one record per CDR3 protein. The repertoire holds hundreds of thousands of distinct CDR3 sequences, with roughly 20% as singletons. This clonotype was counted between two and nine times. The CDR3 loop spans 15 amino acids. V was cut by 3 bases and J by 2 bases, with 12 bases left in between. Germline assignment: CDR1 SGHAT and CDR2 FQNNGV. The receptor's source is a female donor with ankylosing spondylitis or in good health (not recorded which). The sample was blood, either unsorted or a sorted T cell fraction (not recorded which). This chain uses TRBV11-2 with TRBJ2-3; D perhaps matches TRBD1 (5 bases). The CDR3 sequence: CASSLRQRYTDTQYF. DNA for the CDR3: TGTGCCAGCAGCTTGAGACAGAGGTACACAGATACGCAGTATTTT.